This T cell receptor (beta chain) was sequenced during a study of blood T cell repertoires in COVID-19. Looking at the study overall: T cells, B-cell-depleted T cells, or PBMCs supplied cDNA or gDNA.

With V trimmed by 5 bases and J by 1 base, 1 base remained unmatched. This CDR3 contains 14 residues. CDR1 is WSHSY, CDR2 SAAADI, per germline. Using immunoSEQ multiplex PCR, the repertoire was profiled, and TCRdb retains in-frame clones only, with some absent. The sample has 60,000 to 65,000 clones, around 85% seen once. The TCR was taken from a woman older than 75 with active or convalescent COVID-19. The sample was peripheral blood. The chain couples TRBV10-2 to TRBJ2-2; 7 positions match TRBD1. The CDR3 nucleotides are TGCGCCAGCAGTCGGGACAGGAACACCGGGGAGCTGTTTTTT. This gives the protein CASSRDRNTGELFF.